These 10 T cell receptor beta chains were all obtained from the same sample, sequenced in a study of shared T cell receptors in the human thymus. Assay used: immunoSEQ multiplex PCR; TCRdb lists only in-frame clones, some missing. Among just under 550,000 clones listed, about 84% were seen once. The same data also went into a second study, on human thymus T cells.

What was sequenced was thymocytes. The receptor source for this set is a boy under three years old with a congenital heart defect.

This sequence joins TRBV5-1 and TRBJ2-5; the D gene is possibly TRBD2 (6 bases). This CDR3 is built from 15 residues. The V gene's germline CDR1 is SGHRS and CDR2 YFSETQ. Trimming stripped 1 base from V and 3 bases from J, with 13 bases between. In DNA, the CDR3 is TGCGCCAGCAGCTTGTTCGGGACTTTTGAAGAGACCCAGTACTTC. Its protein product is CASSLFGTFEETQYF.

The gene calls are TRBV10-1 and TRBJ2-3; possibly TRBD1 for D (5 bases). Trimming removed 4 bases at V and 6 bases at J, with 14 bases between. The CDR3 consists of 14 residues. Germline V gene sequence: CDR1 WNHNN, CDR2 SYGVQD (reference sequence). The CDR3 protein is CASSGTIGPDTQYF. CDR3 DNA: TGCGCCAGCAGTGGGACAATAGGGCCGGATACGCAGTATTTT.

V and J are TRBV7-9 and TRBJ2-3; maybe TRBD2 (5 bases). Trimming took 8 bases from V and 4 from J, leaving 16 bases between them. The V gene's germline CDR1 is SEHNR and CDR2 FQNEAQ (reference sequence). CDR3 length: 14 amino acids. The CDR3 region is CASPRPRGPDTQYF. As DNA, the CDR3 is TGTGCCAGCCCGCGACCCCGCGGGCCAGATACGCAGTATTTT.

The chain joins TRBV7-9 to TRBJ2-2, with 8 bases matching TRBD1. V lost 6 bases and J lost 3; bases outside the gene matches: 6. The CDR3 has 15 residues. Germline assignment: CDR1 SEHNR and CDR2 FQNEAQ (reference sequence). The chain's CDR3 is CASSQGAEYTGELFF. CDR3 nucleotide sequence: TGTGCCAGCAGTCAGGGGGCGGAGTACACCGGGGAGCTGTTTTTT.

The sample holds one count of this clone. Other DNA sequences in this sample translate to the same CDR3. This rearrangement joins TRBV27 to TRBJ2-7; D unclear. Trimming removed 6 bases from V and 3 bases from J, with 3 bases in between. Germline-derived CDR1 and CDR2 are MNHEY and SMNVEV (reference sequence). The CDR3 is 10 residues long. The CDR3 DNA reads as TGTGCCAGCAGCCGCTACGAGCAGTACTTC. Translation gives CASSRYEQYF.

The V gene is TRBV7-9, the J gene TRBJ2-2, with D perhaps TRBD2 (6 bases). CDR3 length: 15 amino acids. V was trimmed by 4 bases and J by 5 bases, leaving 14 bases between them. CDR1 and CDR2 from the germline V gene are SEHNR and FQNEAQ (reference sequence). CDR3 sequence: CASSSDYRGTGELFF. The CDR3, as DNA: TGTGCCAGCAGCTCGGACTACCGAGGGACCGGGGAGCTGTTTTTT.

CDR3 sequence: CASSPRGQRTGFDEQYF. Here the CDR3 DNA reads TGCGCCAGCAGCCCGAGGGGCCAAAGGACAGGGTTCGACGAGCAGTACTTC. The chain links TRBV5-1 to TRBJ2-7, with 8 bases matching TRBD1. Germline loops: CDR1 SGHRS, CDR2 YFSETQ. The CDR3 totals 17 residues. J was trimmed by 5 bases and V by 4 bases; bases with no gene match: 17.

The J gene is TRBJ2-7, the V gene TRBV27; possibly TRBD2 for D (5 bases). Trimming cost V 6 bases and J 1 base, with 10 bases left between them. Germline V gene data show CDR1 as MNHEY and CDR2 as SMNVEV (reference sequence). The CDR3 is 13 residues long. CDR3 in DNA: TGTGCCAGCAGGCCGGGGAGTTCCTACGAGCAGTACTTC. It encodes CASRPGSSYEQYF.

This chain uses TRBV2 with TRBJ1-2; D not certain. Trimming left V 2 bases short and J 1 base short, with 8 bases between. CDR3 size: 14 residues. Germline V gene sequence: CDR1 SNHLY, CDR2 FYNNEI. The CDR3 bases are TGTGCCAGCAGTGAACAGGAAATTAACTATGGCTACACCTTC. Translation: CASSEQEINYGYTF.

The J gene is TRBJ2-4, the V gene TRBV10-3; 11 nucleotides agree with TRBD2. The CDR3 has 16 residues. Germline values: CDR1 ENHRY, CDR2 SYGVKD. V shed 6 bases, J shed 1 base, and the junction held 5 bases outside the gene matches. CDR3 protein: CAISPTSGSAKNIQYF. CDR3 DNA sequence: TGTGCCATCAGCCCCACTAGCGGGAGTGCCAAAAACATTCAGTACTTC.